Included here is one T cell receptor (beta chain) sequence, with context. Antigen specificity is unknown. V lost 7 bases, J lost 4 bases, and 7 bases lay in between. The V gene's germline CDR1 is MNHNS and CDR2 SASEGT. This CDR3 spans 11 amino acids. It was with 60 Vbeta and 13 Jbeta primers that the PCR ran. TCRdb keeps only in-frame clones here, not all; method: immunoSEQ multiplex PCR. The sample contains about 92,000 clones, roughly 80% of which appear only once. This specimen belongs to a study of cytomegalovirus exposure and HLA in healthy donors. Study-wide points: Presence/absence analyses took donor sequencing depth as roughly uniform.

This TCR was sampled from a girl aged 2 to 10 in good health and CMV-seropositive. Material: PBMCs. V usage is TRBV6-1 and J usage is TRBJ1-1; D is perhaps TRBD1 (5 bases). The CDR3 region has the DNA TGTGCCAGCACCAGGGTCACTGAAGCTTTCTTT. It encodes CASTRVTEAFF.